These 12 T cell receptor beta chains came from one sample sequenced in a study of metastatic and nonmetastatic thyroid tumors. TCRdb re-called clones via MiXCR from the PCR reads. The sample has 7,000 to 8,000 clones, 32% seen once. Each patient came to thyroid surgery without any prior treatment (of any kind). The sequenced sample was tumor tissue. The receptors come from a female donor with papillary thyroid cancer or a benign thyroid nodule (not recorded which). Some clones in this sample may be carry-over from other donors' samples.

In this sample, this clone is medium-sized. The gene calls are TRBV5-1 and TRBJ2-7, with 7 bases aligning to TRBD2. CDR1 is SGHRS, CDR2 YFSETQ, per germline. There are 15 residues in the CDR3. With V trimmed by 1 base and J by 2 bases, 6 bases remained unmatched. The CDR3 bases are TGCGCCAGCAGCTTGCGACAGCGGGGACCCTACGAGCAGTACTTC. This encodes CASSLRQRGPYEQYF.

This clone was detected only a few times. V and J are TRBV6-1 and TRBJ2-2; D not certain. CDR3 length equals 13 residues. Germline CDR1 MNHNS, CDR2 SASEGT. The ends were cut back, 0 bases at V and 3 bases at J, with 2 bases in the middle. CDR3 coding DNA: TGTGCCAGCAGTGAAGCGGACACCGGGGAGCTGTTTTTT. This gives the protein CASSEADTGELFF.

At least ten counts were recorded for this clone. The J gene is TRBJ2-7, the V gene TRBV6-1, with TRBD1 identical over 8 bases. CDR3 length: 15 amino acids. After removal of 6 bases from V and 2 bases from J, the junction contained 9 bases not matched to a gene. Germline V CDR1 and CDR2: MNHNS, SASEGT. The CDR3 region has the DNA TGTGCCAGCAGCTACATGGCGGACAGGGCCTACGAGCAGTACTTC. This translates into CASSYMADRAYEQYF.

In its sample, this clone was seen a few times. This sequence joins TRBV2 and TRBJ1-1; 10 bases match TRBD1. The germline V gene has CDR1 SNHLY and CDR2 FYNNEI. CDR3 size: 13 residues. Germline trimming cut 6 bases from V and 5 bases from J; bases unmatched to any gene: 3. CDR3 amino acids: CASSRTGGTEAFF. As DNA, the CDR3 is TGTGCCAGCAGCAGGACAGGGGGGACTGAAGCTTTCTTT. The complete variable domain, with remaining parts taken from reference TRBV2 and TRBJ1-1, reads EPEVTQTPSHQVTQMGQEVILRCVPISNHLYFYWYRQILGQKVEFLVSFYNNEISEKSEIFDDQFSVERPDGSNFTLKIRSTKLEDSAMYFCASSRTGGTEAFFGQGTRLTVV.

This CDR3 reads CSVGGVAGDEQYF. The CDR3 DNA follows: TGCAGTGTTGGCGGAGTAGCGGGAGACGAGCAGTACTTC. The V gene is TRBV20-1, the J gene TRBJ2-7; TRBD2 aligns across 9 bases. V lost 7 bases, J lost 5 bases, and 9 bases stayed unmatched. CDR1 and CDR2 (germline): DFQATT, SNEGSKA (reference sequence). The CDR3 length is 13 residues.

This clone is labeled large. V usage is TRBV12-3 or TRBV12-4 and J usage is TRBJ1-4; no definite D call. Trimming took 9 bases from V and 0 from J, leaving 8 bases between them. The CDR3 spans 13 residues. CDR3: CASRPTTNEKLFF. The DNA of the CDR3 is TGTGCCAGTCGACCTACAACTAATGAAAAACTGTTTTTT.

This clone was counted a single time. The chain joins TRBV5-6 to TRBJ1-3; D remains unclear. Trimming took 1 base from V and 0 from J, leaving 11 bases between them. Germline V gene data show CDR1 as SGHDT and CDR2 as YYEEEE. There are 16 residues in the CDR3. This CDR3 is CASSLWIGSSGNTIYF. The DNA of the CDR3 is TGTGCCAGCAGCTTGTGGATAGGGAGCTCTGGAAACACCATATATTTT.

The chain couples TRBV4-1 to TRBJ2-1; 7 positions agree with TRBD2. Germline CDR1 and CDR2: MGHRA and YSYEKL. With V trimmed by 0 bases and J by 4 bases, 6 bases remained unmatched. The CDR3 runs to 16 residues. Here the CDR3 DNA reads TGCGCCAGCAGCCAAGATCGCGGGAGTGTTTACAATGAGCAGTTCTTC. Encoded protein: CASSQDRGSVYNEQFF.

The J gene is TRBJ2-7, the V gene TRBV4-1; D remains ambiguous. The V and J ends lost 0 bases and 3 bases respectively, with 9 bases between them. CDR1 is MGHRA, CDR2 YSYEKL, per germline. CDR3 length: 14 amino acids. As DNA, the CDR3 is TGCGCCAGCAGCCAAGATTCTTACCGCTACGAGCAGTACTTC. This codes for CASSQDSYRYEQYF.

This chain joins TRBV11-1 and TRBJ2-1; 9 bases are a match to TRBD1. V lost 6 bases to trimming and J lost 2 bases; unmatched junction nucleotides: 8. This CDR3 comprises 16 residues. Germline-derived CDR1 and CDR2 are SGHAT and FQDESV (reference sequence). In DNA form, the CDR3 reads TGTGCCAGCAGTATTACAGGGGGCAGCACCTACAATGAGCAGTTCTTC. Protein: CASSITGGSTYNEQFF.

There are many counts of this clone. The genes are TRBV27 and TRBJ2-1, with 11 bases aligning to TRBD2. Trimming removed 6 bases from V and 5 bases from J; junction bases left unmatched: 9. The CDR3 spans 16 residues. Germline V gene data show CDR1 as MNHEY and CDR2 as SMNVEV (reference sequence). The CDR3 DNA reads as TGTGCCAGCAGGACGATAGCGGGAGGGTTTGACAATGAGCAGTTCTTC. This gives the protein CASRTIAGGFDNEQFF.

The chain is built from TRBV3-1 and TRBJ1-2, with 7 bases lining up with TRBD1. J gave up 5 bases and V 0 bases, and 0 bases lay outside the gene matches. The CDR3 has 13 residues. The germline V gene encodes CDR1 LGHDT and CDR2 YNNKEL (reference sequence). In DNA form, the CDR3 reads TGTGCCAGCAGCCAAGAGGGACAGTATGGCTACACCTTC. It codes for CASSQEGQYGYTF.